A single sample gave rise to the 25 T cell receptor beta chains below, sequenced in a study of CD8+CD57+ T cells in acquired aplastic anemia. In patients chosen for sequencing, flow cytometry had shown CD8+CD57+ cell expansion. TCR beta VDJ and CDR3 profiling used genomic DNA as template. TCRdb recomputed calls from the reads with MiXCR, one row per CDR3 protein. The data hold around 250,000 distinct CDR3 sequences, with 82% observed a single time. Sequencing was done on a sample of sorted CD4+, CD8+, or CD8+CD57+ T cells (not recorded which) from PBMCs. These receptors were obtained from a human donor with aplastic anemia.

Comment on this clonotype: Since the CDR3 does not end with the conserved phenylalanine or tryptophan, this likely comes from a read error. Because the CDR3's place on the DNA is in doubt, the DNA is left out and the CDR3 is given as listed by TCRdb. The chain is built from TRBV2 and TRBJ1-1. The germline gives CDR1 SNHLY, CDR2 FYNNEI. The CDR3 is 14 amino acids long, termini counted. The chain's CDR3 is CASRDESTNTEAFG.

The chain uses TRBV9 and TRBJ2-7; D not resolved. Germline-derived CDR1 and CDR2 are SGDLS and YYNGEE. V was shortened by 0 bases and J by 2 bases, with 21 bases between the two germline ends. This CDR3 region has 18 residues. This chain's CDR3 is CASSVGSDTPDFAYEQYV. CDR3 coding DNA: TGTGCCAGCAGCGTAGGGTCAGATACGCCAGACTTTGCCTACGAGCAGTACGTC.

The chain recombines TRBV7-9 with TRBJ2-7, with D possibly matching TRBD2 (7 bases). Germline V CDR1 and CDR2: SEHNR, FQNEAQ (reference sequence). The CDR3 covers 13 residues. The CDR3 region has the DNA TGTGCCAGCAGCTTTGGAAGAAACGGGGGGCACGATGTG. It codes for CASSFGRNGGHDV.

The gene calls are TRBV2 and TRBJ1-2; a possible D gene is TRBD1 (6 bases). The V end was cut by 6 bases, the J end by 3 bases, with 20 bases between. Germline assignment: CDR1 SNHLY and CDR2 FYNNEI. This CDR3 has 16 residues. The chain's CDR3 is CASSYRGRGLDYGYTF. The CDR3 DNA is TGTGCCAGCAGCTACCGGGGCAGGGGCTTGGACTATGGCTACACCTTC. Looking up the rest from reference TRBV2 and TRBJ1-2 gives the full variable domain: EPEVTQTPSHQVTQMGQEVILRCVPISNHLYFYWYRQILGQKVEFLVSFYNNEISEKSEIFDDQFSVERPDGSNFTLKIRSTKLEDSAMYFCASSYRGRGLDYGYTFGSGTRLTVV.

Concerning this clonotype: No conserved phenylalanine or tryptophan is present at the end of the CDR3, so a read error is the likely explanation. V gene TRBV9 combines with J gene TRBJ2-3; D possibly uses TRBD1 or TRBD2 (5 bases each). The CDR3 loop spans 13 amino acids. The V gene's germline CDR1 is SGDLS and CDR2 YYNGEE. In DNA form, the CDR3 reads TGTGCCAGCGGGGACCGATGCACAGAGACGCAGTATGTT. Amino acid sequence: CASGDRCTETQYV.

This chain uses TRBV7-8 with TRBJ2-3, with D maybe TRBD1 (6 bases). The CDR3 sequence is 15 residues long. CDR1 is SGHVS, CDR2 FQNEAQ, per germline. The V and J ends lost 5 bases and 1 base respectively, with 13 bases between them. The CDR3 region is CASSVGGPCTDTQYF. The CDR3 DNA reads TGTGCCAGCAGCGTAGGGGGACCTTGCACAGATACGCAGTATTTT.

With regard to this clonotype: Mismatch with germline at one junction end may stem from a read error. CDR3 amino acids: CASRQGGAGSLYF. CDR3 DNA: TGTGCCAGCAGACAGGGAGGCGCGGGAAGTCTGTACTTC. The chain combines TRBV2 with TRBJ2-1; D possibly uses TRBD1 or TRBD2 (6 bases each). This CDR3 has 13 residues. In germline, CDR1 is SNHLY, CDR2 FYNNEI.

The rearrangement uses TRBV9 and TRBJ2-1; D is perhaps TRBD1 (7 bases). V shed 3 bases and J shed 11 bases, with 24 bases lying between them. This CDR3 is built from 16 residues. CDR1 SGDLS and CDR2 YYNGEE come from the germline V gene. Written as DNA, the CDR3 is TGTGCCAGCAGCGAAGGGGGCGGGAAAAATCAGCATCAGCAGTTCTTC. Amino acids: CASSEGGGKNQHQQFF.

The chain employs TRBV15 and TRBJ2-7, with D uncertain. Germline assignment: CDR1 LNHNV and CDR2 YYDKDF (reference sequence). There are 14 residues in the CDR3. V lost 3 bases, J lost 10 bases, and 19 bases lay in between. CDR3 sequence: CATSRGQSQDTQYF. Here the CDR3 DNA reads TGTGCCACCAGCAGGGGCCAGAGCCAAGACACCCAGTACTTC.

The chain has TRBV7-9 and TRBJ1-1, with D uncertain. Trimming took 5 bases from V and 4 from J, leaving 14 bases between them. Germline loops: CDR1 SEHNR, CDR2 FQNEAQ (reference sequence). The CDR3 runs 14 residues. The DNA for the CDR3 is TGTGCCAGCAGCCTTGAAAGAAGGAGCACTGAAGCTTTCTTT. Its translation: CASSLERRSTEAFF.

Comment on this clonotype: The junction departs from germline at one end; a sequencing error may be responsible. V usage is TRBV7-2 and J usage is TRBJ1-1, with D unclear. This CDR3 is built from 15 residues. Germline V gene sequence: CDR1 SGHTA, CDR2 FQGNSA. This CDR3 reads CASRLDLRGTTEAFF. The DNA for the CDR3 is TGTGCCAGCAGGTTAGATCTGAGAGGCACCACTGAAGCTTTCTTT.

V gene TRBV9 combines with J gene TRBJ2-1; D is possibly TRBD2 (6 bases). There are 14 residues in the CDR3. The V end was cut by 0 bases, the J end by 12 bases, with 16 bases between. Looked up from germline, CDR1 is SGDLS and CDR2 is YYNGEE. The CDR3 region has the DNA TGTGCCAGCAGCGTAGAGGGGACTTCAGATACGCAGTTCTTC. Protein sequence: CASSVEGTSDTQFF.

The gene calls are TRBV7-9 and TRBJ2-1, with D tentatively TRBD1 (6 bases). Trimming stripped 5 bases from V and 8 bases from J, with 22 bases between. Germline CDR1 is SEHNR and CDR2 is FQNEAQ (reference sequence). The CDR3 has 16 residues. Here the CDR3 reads CASSQGRRNGKDEQFF. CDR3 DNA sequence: TGTGCCAGCAGCCAGGGGAGAAGAAACGGGAAGGATGAGCAGTTCTTC. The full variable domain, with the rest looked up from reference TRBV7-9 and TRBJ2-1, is DTGVSQNPRHKITKRGQNVTFRCDPISEHNRLYWYRQTLGQGPEFLTYFQNEAQLEKSRLLSDRFSAERPKGSFSTLEIQRTEQGDSAMYLCASSQGRRNGKDEQFFGPGTRLTVL.

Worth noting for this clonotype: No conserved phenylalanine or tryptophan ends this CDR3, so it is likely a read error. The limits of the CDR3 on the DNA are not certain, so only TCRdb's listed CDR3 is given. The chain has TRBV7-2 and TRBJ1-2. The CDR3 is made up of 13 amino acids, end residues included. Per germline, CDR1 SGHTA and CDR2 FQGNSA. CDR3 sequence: CASSLARAYGYNV.

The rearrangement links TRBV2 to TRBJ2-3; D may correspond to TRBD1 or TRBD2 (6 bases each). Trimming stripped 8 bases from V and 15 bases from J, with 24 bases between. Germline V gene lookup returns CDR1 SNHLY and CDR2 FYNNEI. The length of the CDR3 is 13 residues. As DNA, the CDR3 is TGTGCCAGCGGGGACGGGGGCAAAGATACGCTCTATTTT. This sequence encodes CASGDGGKDTLYF.

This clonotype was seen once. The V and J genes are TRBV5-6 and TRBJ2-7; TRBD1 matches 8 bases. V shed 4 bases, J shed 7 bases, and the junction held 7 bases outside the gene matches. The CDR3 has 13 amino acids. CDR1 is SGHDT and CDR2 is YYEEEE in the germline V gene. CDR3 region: CASSQVTGGEQYF. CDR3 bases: TGTGCCAGCAGCCAAGTAACAGGGGGAGAGCAGTACTTC. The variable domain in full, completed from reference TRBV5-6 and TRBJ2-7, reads DAGVTQSPTHLIKTRGQQVTLRCSPKSGHDTVSWYQQALGQGPQFIFQYYEEEERQRGNFPDRFSGHQFPNYSSELNVNALLLGDSALYLCASSQVTGGEQYFGPGTRLTVT.

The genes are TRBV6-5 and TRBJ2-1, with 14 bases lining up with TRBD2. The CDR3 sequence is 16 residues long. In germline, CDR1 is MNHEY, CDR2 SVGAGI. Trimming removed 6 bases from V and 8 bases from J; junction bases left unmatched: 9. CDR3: CASSQGLAGDSHEQFF. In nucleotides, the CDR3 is TGTGCCAGCAGCCAGGGACTAGCGGGAGATTCACATGAGCAGTTCTTC.

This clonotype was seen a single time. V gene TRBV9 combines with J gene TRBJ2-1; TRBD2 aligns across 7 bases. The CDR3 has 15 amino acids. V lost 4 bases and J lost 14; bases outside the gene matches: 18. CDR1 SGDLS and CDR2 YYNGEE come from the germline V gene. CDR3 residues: CASSFGLAVRGGEFF. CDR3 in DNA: TGTGCCAGCAGCTTCGGGCTAGCGGTGAGGGGTGGGGAGTTCTTC.

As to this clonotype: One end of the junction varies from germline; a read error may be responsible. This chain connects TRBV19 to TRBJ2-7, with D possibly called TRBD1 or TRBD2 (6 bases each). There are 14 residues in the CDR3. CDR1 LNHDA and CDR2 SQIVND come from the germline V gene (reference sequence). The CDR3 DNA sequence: TGTGCCAGTAATATAGCAGGGGAGGACTACGATCAGTACTTC. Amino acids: CASNIAGEDYDQYF.

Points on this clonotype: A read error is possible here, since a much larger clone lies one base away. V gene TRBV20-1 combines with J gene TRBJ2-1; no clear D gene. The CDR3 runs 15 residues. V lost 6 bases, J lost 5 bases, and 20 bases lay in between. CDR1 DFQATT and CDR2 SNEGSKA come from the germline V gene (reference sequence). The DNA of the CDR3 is TGCAGTGCCAGTAGTTGGGAACGCAAGAACAATGAGCAGTTCTTC. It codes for CSASSWERKNNEQFF.

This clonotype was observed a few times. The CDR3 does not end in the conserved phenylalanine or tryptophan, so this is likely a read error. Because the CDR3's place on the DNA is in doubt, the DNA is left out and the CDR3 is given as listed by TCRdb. CDR3 region: CASSFHPNGTPLS. The chain employs TRBV7-8 and TRBJ2-3; the table assigns TRBD1, which was not confirmed against the DNA. The CDR3 comprises 13 residues, both ends counted. Germline-derived CDR1 and CDR2 are SGHVS and FQNEAQ.

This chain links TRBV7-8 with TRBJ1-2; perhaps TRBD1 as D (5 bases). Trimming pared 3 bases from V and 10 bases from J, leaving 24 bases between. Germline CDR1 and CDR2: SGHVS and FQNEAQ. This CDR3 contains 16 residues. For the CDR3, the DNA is TGTGCCAGCAGCTTTCATCGGGACGGGCTAGTATTTTCCTACACCTTC. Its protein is CASSFHRDGLVFSYTF. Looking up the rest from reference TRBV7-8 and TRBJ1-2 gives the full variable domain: GAGVSQSPRYKVAKRGQDVALRCDPISGHVSLFWYQQALGQGPEFLTYFQNEAQLDKSGLPSDRFFAERPEGSVSTLKIQRTQQEDSAVYLCASSFHRDGLVFSYTFGSGTRLTVV.

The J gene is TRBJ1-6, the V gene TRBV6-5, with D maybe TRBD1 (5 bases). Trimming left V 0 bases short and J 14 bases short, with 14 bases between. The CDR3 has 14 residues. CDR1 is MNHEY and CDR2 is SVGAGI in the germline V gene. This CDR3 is CASSYSLRWGALHF. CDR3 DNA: TGTGCCAGCAGTTACTCACTGCGATGGGGGGCCCTCCACTTT.

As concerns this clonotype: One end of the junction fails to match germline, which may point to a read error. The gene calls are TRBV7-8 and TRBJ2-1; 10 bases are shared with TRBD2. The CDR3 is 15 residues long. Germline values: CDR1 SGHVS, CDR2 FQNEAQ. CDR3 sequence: CASSIAGGPYTEHFF. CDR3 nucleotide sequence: TGTGCCAGCAGTATAGCGGGAGGTCCCTATACTGAGCATTTCTTC.

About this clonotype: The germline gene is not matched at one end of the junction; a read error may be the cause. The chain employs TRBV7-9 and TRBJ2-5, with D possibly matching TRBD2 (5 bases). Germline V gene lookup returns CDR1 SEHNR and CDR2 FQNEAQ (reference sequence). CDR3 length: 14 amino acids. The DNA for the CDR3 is TGTGCCAACAGCTTAGATGTGACCGGGAACACTCAGTCTTTC. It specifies CANSLDVTGNTQSF.